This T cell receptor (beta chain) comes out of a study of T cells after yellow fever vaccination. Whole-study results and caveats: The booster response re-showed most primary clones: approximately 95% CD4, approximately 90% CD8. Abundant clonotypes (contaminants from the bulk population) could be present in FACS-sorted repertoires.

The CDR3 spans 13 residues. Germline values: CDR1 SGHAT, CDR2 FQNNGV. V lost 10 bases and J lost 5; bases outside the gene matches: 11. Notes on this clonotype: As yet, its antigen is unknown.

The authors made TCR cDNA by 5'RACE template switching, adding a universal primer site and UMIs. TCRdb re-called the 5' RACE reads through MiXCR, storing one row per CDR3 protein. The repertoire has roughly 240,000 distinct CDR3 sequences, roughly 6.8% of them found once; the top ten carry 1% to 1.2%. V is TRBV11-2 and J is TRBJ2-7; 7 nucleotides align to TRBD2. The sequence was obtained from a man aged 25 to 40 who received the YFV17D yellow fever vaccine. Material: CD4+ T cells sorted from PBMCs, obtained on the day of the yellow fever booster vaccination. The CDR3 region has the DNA TGTGCCAACAAGCGGGGCGGATACAACGAGCAGTACTTC. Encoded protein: CANKRGGYNEQYF.